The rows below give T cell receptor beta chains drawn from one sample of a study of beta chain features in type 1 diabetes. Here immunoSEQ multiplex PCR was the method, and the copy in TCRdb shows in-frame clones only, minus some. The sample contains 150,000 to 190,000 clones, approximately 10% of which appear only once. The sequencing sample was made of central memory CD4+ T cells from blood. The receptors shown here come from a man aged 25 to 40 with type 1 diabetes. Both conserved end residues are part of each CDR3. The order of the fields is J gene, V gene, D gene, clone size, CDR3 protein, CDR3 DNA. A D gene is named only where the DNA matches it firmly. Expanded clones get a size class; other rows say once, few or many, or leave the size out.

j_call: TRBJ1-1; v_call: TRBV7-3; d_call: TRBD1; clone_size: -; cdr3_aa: CASSLNRGQGSEAFF; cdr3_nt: TGTGCCAGCAGCTTAAATAGGGGACAGGGGTCTGAAGCTTTCTTT
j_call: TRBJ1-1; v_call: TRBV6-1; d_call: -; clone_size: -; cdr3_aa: CASSEGRGTEAFF; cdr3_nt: TGTGCCAGCAGTGAAGGCCGCGGCACTGAAGCTTTCTTT
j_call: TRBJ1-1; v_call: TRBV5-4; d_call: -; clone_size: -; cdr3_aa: CASSQDGAPEAFF; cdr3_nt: TGTGCCAGCAGCCAAGACGGAGCCCCTGAAGCTTTCTTT
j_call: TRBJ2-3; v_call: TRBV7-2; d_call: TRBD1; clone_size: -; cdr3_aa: CASSLGSWTGLSTDTQYF; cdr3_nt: TGTGCCAGCAGCTTAGGATCATGGACAGGCCTCTCGACAGATACGCAGTATTTT
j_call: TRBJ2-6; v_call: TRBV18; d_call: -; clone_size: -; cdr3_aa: CASSPQPSGANVLTF; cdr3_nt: TGTGCCAGCTCACCACAGCCTTCTGGGGCCAACGTCCTGACTTTC
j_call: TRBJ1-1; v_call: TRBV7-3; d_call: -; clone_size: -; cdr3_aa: CASSASVNTEAFF; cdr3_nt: TGTGCCAGCAGCGCCTCAGTGAACACTGAAGCTTTCTTT
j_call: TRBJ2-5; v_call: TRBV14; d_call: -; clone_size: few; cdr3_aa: CASSHRQETQYF; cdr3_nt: TGTGCCAGCAGCCATCGCCAAGAGACCCAGTACTTC
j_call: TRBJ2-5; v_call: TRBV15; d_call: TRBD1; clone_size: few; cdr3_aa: CATSNQRYFGTGGGETQYF; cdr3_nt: TGTGCCACCAGCAATCAGAGATACTTTGGGACAGGAGGGGGTGAGACCCAGTACTTC
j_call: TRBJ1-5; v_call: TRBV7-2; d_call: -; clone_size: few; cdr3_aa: CASSLYDSYNQPQHF; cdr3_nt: TGTGCCAGCAGCTTATATGACAGCTACAATCAGCCCCAGCATTTT
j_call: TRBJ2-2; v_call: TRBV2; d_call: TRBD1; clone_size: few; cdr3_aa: CASSRTGINTGELFF; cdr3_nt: TGTGCCAGCAGTAGGACAGGGATTAACACCGGGGAGCTGTTTTTT
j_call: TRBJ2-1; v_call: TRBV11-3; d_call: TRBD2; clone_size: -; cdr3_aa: CASSIGLAGGRPIF; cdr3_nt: TGTGCCAGCAGCATCGGACTAGCGGGAGGGCGACCAATCTTC
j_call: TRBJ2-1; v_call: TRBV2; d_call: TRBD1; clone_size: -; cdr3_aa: CASSPRGSQRSQGVF; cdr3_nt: TGTGCCAGCAGTCCACGGGGCAGTCAAAGGTCTCAGGGGGTCTTC
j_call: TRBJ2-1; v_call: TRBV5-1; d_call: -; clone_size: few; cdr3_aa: CASSLGQGFTDEQFF; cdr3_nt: TGCGCCAGCAGCTTGGGGCAGGGGTTCACGGATGAGCAGTTCTTC
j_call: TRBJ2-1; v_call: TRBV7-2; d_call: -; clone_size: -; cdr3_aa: CASSFKEKQFF; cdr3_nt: TGTGCCAGCAGCTTCAAAGAGAAGCAGTTCTTC
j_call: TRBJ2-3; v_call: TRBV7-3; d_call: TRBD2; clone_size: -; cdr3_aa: CASSPGLAGSGDTQYF; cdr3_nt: TGTGCCAGCAGCCCGGGACTAGCGGGATCAGGGGATACGCAGTATTTT
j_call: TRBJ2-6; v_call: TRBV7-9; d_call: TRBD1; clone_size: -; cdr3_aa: CASSYGTGVAGANVLTF; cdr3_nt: TGTGCCAGCAGCTACGGGACAGGGGTTGCTGGGGCCAACGTCCTGACTTTC
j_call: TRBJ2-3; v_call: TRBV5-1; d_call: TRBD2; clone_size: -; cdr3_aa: CASSFQASGSADTQYF; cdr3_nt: TGCGCCAGCAGCTTTCAGGCCAGCGGGAGTGCAGATACGCAGTATTTT
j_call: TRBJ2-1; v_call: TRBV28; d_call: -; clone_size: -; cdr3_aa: CASSLDLAVGGYNEQFF; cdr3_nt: TGTGCCAGCAGTTTAGACTTAGCGGTCGGGGGCTACAATGAGCAGTTCTTC
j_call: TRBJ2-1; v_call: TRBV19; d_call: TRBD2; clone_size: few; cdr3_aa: CASSSPGGTYNEQFF; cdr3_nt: TGTGCCAGTAGTAGTCCGGGAGGGACCTACAATGAGCAGTTCTTC
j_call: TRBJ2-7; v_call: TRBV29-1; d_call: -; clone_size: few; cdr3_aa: CSVVASADEQYF; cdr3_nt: TGCAGCGTTGTGGCTTCTGCGGACGAGCAGTACTTC
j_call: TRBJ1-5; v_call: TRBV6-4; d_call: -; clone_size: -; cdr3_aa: CASSTRRTDSNQPQHF; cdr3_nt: TGTGCCAGCAGTACAAGACGGACAGATAGCAATCAGCCCCAGCATTTT
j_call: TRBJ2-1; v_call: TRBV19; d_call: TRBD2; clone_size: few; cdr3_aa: CASSLRPASGYNEQFF; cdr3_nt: TGTGCCAGTAGTTTGAGGCCGGCTAGCGGTTACAATGAGCAGTTCTTC
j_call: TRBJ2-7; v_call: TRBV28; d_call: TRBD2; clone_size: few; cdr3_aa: CASSSGAGGYGEQYF; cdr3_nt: TGTGCCAGCAGTTCAGGGGCGGGAGGGTATGGTGAGCAGTACTTC
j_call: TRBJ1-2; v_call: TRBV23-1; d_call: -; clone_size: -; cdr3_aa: CASSPFGVRGDYGYTF; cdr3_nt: TGCGCCAGCAGTCCCTTCGGGGTCAGGGGAGACTATGGCTACACCTTC
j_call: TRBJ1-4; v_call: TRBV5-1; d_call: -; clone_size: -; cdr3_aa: CASSFAGDNEKLFF; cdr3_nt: TGCGCCAGCAGCTTCGCGGGAGACAATGAAAAACTGTTTTTT
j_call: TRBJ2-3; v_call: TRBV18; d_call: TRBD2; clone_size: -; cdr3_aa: CASSPKASGQDTQYF; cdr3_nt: TGTGCCAGCTCCCCCAAAGCTAGCGGGCAAGATACGCAGTATTTT
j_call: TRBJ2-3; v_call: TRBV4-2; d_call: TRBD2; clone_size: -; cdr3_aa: CASSPGGLAGADTQYF; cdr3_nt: TGTGCCAGCAGCCCAGGGGGACTAGCGGGAGCAGATACGCAGTATTTT
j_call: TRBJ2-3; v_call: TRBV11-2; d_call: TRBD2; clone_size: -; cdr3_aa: CASSPWTSGTDTQYF; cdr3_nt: TGTGCCAGCAGCCCATGGACTAGCGGCACAGATACGCAGTATTTT
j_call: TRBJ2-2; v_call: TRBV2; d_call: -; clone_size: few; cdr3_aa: CASSIAELNTGELFF; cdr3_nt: TGTGCCAGCAGTATAGCGGAACTGAACACCGGGGAGCTGTTTTTT
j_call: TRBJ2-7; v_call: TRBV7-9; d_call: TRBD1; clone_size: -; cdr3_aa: CASSLALTGLTYEQYF; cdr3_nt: TGTGCCAGCAGCTTAGCGCTGACAGGGCTCACCTACGAGCAGTACTTC
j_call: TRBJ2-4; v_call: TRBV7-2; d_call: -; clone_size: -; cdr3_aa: CASSHPRGSIQYF; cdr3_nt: TGTGCCAGCAGCCATCCCAGGGGCAGCATTCAGTACTTC
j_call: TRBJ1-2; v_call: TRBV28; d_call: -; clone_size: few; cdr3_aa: CASSLGLAQYYTF; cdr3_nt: TGTGCCAGCAGTTTGGGGCTAGCGCAGTACTACACCTTC